This TCR beta chain was recovered during a study of shared clonotypes between healthy human individuals. Whole-study results and caveats: Generation probabilities were higher for clonotypes shared across all four sorted-subset donors than for unshared ones. Clonotypes that were shared across several donors made up roughly 5% of naive CD4 clonotypes.

On this clone itself: Its antigen is undetermined.

Using immunoSEQ multiplex PCR, the repertoire was profiled, and TCRdb retains in-frame clones only, with some absent. This sample has hundreds of thousands of clones, with under 80% found just once. The receptor comes from a woman in her 30s in good health. The sequenced sample consisted of memory CD4+ T cells sorted from blood. Indicated subset: CD45RA-negative fraction.

The DNA for the CDR3 is TGTGCCAGCAGACCAGGGACTTCTGAAGCTTTCTTT. This encodes CASRPGTSEAFF. The chain uses TRBV2 and TRBJ1-1, with D perhaps matching TRBD1 (5 bases). This CDR3 has 12 amino acids. Germline lookup yields CDR1 SNHLY and CDR2 FYNNEI. Trimming removed 6 bases from V and 6 bases from J, with 11 bases in between. Full variable domain (rest looked up from reference TRBV2 and TRBJ1-1): EPEVTQTPSHQVTQMGQEVILRCVPISNHLYFYWYRQILGQKVEFLVSFYNNEISEKSEIFDDQFSVERPDGSNFTLKIRSTKLEDSAMYFCASRPGTSEAFFGQGTRLTVV.